This T cell receptor (beta chain) was recovered during a study of human T cells and chemical hapten exposure. CDR3 length: 16 residues. The germline CDR1 and CDR2 sequences are SGHRS and YFSETQ. Losses at the gene ends were 0 bases for V and 1 base for J; bases not matched to a gene: 2. The table lists this clonotype with a few counts. TCRdb redid the calling of the RACE reads with MiXCR, one entry per CDR3 protein. The sample consists of approximately 97,000 distinct CDR3 sequences, 27% of them appearing once. Documented time point: patch test 3, about 24 weeks after DPC sensitization. Treatment denoted: therapeutic diphenylcyclopropenone sensitization with weekly scalp DPC. Total RNA was extracted from unfractionated whole blood.

The material was whole blood, obtained in connection with sensitization to the hapten diphenylcyclopropenone (DPC). The chain uses TRBV5-1 and TRBJ2-5; 11 bases match TRBD1. The clonotype was recovered from a man aged 35 to 55 with alopecia areata. Some clones in this sample may be carry-over from other donors' samples. The CDR3 nucleotides read TGCGCCAGCAGCTTGGAGGGACAGGGGGTCCAAGAGACCCAGTACTTC. Protein: CASSLEGQGVQETQYF.